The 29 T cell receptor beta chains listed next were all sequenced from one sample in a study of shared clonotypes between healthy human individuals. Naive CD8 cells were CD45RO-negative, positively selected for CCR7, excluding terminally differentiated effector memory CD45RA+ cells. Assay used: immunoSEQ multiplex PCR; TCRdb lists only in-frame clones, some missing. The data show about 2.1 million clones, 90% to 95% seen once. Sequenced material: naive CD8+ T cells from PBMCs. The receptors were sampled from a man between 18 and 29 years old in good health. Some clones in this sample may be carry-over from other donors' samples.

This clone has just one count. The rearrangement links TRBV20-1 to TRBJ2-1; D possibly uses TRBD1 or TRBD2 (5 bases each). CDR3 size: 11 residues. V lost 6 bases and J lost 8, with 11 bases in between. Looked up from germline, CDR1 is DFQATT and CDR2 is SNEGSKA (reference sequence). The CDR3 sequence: CSAPRDHEQFF. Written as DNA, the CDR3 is TGCAGTGCCCCAAGGGACCATGAGCAGTTCTTC.

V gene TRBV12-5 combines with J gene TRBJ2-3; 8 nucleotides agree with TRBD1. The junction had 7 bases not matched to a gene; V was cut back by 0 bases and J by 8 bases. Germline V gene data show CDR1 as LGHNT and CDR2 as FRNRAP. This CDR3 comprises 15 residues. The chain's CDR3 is CASGLVQGAIGTQYF. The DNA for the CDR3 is TGTGCTAGTGGTTTGGTCCAGGGGGCGATTGGTACGCAGTATTTT.

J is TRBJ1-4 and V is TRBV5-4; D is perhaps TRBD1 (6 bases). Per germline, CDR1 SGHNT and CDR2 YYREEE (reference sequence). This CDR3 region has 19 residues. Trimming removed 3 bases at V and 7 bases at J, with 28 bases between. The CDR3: CASSSYRDIARNDFEKLFF. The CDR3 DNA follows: TGTGCCAGCAGCTCCTACCGGGACATCGCTCGAAACGACTTTGAAAAACTGTTTTTT. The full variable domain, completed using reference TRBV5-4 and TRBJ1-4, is ETGVTQSPTHLIKTRGQQVTLRCSSQSGHNTVSWYQQALGQGPQFIFQYYREEENGRGNFPPRFSGLQFPNYSSELNVNALELDDSALYLCASSSYRDIARNDFEKLFFGSGTQLSVL.

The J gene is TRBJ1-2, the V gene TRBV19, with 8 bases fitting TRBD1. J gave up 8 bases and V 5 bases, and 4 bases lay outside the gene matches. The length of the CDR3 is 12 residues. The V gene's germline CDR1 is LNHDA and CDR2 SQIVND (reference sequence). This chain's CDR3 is CASSDRGVGYTF. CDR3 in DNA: TGTGCCAGTAGTGACAGGGGCGTGGGCTACACCTTC.

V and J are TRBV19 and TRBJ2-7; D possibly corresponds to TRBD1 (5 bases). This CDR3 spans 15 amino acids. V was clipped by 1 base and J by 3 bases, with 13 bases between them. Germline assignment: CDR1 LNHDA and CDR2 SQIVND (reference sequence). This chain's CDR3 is CASSIGTGANYEQYF. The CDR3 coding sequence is TGTGCCAGTAGTATAGGCACAGGAGCTAACTACGAGCAGTACTTC.

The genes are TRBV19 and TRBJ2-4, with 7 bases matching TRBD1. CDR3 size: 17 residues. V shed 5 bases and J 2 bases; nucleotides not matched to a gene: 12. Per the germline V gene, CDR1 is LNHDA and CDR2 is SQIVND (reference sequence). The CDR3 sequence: CASSPLRTGSSKNIQYF. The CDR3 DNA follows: TGTGCCAGTAGTCCCCTCCGGACAGGTAGTTCCAAAAACATTCAGTACTTC.

The CDR3 sequence is CASSGLGEIGTDTQYF. The DNA of the CDR3 is TGTGCCAGCAGCGGCCTGGGGGAGATCGGCACAGATACGCAGTATTTT. The gene calls are TRBV5-4 and TRBJ2-3; D may match TRBD1 or TRBD2 (5 bases each). V was trimmed by 4 bases and J by 1 base, leaving 16 bases between them. The CDR3 runs 16 residues. Germline lookup yields CDR1 SGHNT and CDR2 YYREEE (reference sequence).

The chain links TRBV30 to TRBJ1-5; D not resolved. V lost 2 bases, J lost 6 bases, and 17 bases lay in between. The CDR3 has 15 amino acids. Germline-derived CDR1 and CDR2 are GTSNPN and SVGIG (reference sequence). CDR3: CAWSRRETRVQPQHF. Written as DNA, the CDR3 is TGTGCCTGGAGTCGCCGGGAGACCCGGGTTCAGCCCCAGCATTTT.

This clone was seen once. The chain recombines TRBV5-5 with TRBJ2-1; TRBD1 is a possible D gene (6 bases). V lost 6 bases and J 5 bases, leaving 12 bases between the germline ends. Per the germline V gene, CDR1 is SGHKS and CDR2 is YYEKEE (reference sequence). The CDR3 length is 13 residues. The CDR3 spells CASTLQGNNEQFF. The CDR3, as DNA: TGTGCCAGCACCTTACAGGGAAACAATGAGCAGTTCTTC.

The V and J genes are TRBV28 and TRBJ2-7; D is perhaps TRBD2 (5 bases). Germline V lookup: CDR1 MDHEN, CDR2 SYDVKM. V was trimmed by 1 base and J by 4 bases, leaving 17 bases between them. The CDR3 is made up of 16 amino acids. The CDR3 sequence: CASSLYGEPMQYEQYF. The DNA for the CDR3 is TGTGCCAGCAGTTTATACGGGGAGCCGATGCAGTACGAGCAGTACTTC.

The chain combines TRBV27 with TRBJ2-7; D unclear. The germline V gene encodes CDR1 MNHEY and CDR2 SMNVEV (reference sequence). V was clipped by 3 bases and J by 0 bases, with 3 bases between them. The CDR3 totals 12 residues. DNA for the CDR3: TGTGCCAGCAGTTTGGACTCCTACGAGCAGTACTTC. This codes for CASSLDSYEQYF.

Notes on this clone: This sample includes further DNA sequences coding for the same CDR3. CDR3 loop: CASSSTGYTEAFF. The CDR3 DNA follows: TGTGCCAGCAGTTCGACAGGGTACACTGAAGCTTTCTTT. This chain joins TRBV28 and TRBJ1-1; 7 nucleotides match TRBD1. J gave up 3 bases and V 4 bases, and 2 bases lay outside the gene matches. The CDR3 runs to 13 residues. Germline values: CDR1 MDHEN, CDR2 SYDVKM. The complete variable domain, with remaining parts taken from reference TRBV28 and TRBJ1-1, reads DVKVTQSSRYLVKRTGEKVFLECVQDMDHENMFWYRQDPGLGLRLIYFSYDVKMKEKGDIPEGYSVSREKKERFSLILESASTNQTSMYLCASSSTGYTEAFFGQGTRLTVV.

The CDR3, as DNA: TGTGCCAGCAGTGAAGGCAGGTCAACCGGGGAGCTGTTTTTT. Its protein is CASSEGRSTGELFF. V gene TRBV25-1 combines with J gene TRBJ2-2; D is ambiguous. Germline CDR1 is MGHDK and CDR2 is SYGVNS. V gave up 2 bases and J gave up 5 bases, with 9 bases separating them. CDR3 length: 14 amino acids.

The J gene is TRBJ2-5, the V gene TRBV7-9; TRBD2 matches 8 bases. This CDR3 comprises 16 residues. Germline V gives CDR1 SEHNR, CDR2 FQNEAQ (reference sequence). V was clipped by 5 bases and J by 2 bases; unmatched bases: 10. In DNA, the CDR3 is TGTGCCAGCAGCGACACTAGCGGCCGTGCACAAGAGACCCAGTACTTC. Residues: CASSDTSGRAQETQYF. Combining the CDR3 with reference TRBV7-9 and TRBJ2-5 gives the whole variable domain DTGVSQNPRHKITKRGQNVTFRCDPISEHNRLYWYRQTLGQGPEFLTYFQNEAQLEKSRLLSDRFSAERPKGSFSTLEIQRTEQGDSAMYLCASSDTSGRAQETQYFGPGTRLLVL.

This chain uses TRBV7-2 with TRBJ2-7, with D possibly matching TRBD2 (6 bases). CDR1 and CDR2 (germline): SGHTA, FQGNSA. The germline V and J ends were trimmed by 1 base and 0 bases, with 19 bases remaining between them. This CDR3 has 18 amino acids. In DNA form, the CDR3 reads TGTGCCAGCAGCTTAGTAAGCGGGCGGTACACGTACTCCTACGAGCAGTACTTC. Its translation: CASSLVSGRYTYSYEQYF.

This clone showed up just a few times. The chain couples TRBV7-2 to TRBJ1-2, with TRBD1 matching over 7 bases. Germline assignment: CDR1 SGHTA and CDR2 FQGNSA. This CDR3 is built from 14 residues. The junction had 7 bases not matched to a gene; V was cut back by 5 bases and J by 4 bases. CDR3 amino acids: CASSPIGTVYGYTF. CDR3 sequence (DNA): TGTGCCAGCAGCCCAATCGGGACAGTCTATGGCTACACCTTC.

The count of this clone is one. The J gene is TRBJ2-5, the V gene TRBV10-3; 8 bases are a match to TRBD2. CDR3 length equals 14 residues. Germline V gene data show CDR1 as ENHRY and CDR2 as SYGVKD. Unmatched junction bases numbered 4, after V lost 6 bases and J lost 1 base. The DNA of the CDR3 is TGTGCCATCAGGCCGGGGACTAGCCAAGAGACCCAGTACTTC. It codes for CAIRPGTSQETQYF.

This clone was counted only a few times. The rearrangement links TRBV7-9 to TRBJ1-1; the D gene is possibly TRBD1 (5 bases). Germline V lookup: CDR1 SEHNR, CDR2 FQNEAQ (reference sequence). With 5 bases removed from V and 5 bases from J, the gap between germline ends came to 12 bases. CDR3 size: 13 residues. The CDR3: CASSTGWGTEAFF. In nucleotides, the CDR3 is TGTGCCAGCAGCACCGGTTGGGGGACTGAAGCTTTCTTT.

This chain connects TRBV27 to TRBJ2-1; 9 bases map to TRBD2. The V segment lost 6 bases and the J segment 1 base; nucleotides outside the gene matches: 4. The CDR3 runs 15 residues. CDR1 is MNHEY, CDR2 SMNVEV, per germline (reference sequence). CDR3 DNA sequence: TGTGCCAGCAGCCCGCGGGAGGGGTCCTACAATGAGCAGTTCTTC. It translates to CASSPREGSYNEQFF.

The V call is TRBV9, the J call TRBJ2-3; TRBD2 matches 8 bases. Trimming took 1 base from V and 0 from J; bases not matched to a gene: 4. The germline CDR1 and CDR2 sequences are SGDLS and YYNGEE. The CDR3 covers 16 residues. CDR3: CASSVRIAGSTDTQYF. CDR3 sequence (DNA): TGTGCCAGCAGCGTACGGATAGCGGGGAGCACAGATACGCAGTATTTT.

The CDR3 sequence: CSVSGLASEQYF. The DNA for the CDR3 is TGCAGCGTTTCGGGACTAGCTAGCGAGCAGTACTTC. V gene TRBV29-1 combines with J gene TRBJ2-7; 9 bases are a match to TRBD2. The CDR3 is 12 amino acids. V was clipped by 5 bases and J by 6 bases; unmatched bases: 5. The germline V gene encodes CDR1 SQVTM and CDR2 ANQGSEA.

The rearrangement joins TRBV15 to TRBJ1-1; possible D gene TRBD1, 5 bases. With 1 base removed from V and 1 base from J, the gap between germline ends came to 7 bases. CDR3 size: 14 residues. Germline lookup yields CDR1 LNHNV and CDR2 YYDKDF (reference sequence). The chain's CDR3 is CATSRAQGNTEAFF. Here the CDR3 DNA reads TGTGCCACCAGCAGAGCCCAGGGGAACACTGAAGCTTTCTTT. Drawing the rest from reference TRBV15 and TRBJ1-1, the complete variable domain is DAMVIQNPRYQVTQFGKPVTLSCSQTLNHNVMYWYQQKSSQAPKLLFHYYDKDFNNEADTPDNFQSRRPNTSFCFLDIRSPGLGDTAMYLCATSRAQGNTEAFFGQGTRLTVV.

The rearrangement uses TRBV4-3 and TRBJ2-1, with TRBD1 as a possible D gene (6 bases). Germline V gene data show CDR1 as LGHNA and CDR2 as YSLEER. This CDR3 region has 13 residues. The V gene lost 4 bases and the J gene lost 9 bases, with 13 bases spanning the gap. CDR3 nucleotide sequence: TGCGCCAGCAGCCCCCGGGACACACCTGAGCAGTTCTTC. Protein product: CASSPRDTPEQFF.

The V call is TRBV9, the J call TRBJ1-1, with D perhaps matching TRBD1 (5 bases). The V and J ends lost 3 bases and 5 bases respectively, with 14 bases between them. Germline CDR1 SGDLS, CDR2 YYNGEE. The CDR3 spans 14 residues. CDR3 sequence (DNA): TGTGCCAGCAGCGCGACACCGAAGGGGACTGAAGCTTTCTTT. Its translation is CASSATPKGTEAFF.

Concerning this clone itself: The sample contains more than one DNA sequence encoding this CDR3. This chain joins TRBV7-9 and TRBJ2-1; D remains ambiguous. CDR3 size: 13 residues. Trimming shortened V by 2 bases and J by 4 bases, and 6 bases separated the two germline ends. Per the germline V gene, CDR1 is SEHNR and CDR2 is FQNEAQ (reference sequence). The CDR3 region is CASSLIGYNEQFF. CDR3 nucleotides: TGTGCCAGCAGCTTAATTGGTTACAATGAGCAGTTCTTC.

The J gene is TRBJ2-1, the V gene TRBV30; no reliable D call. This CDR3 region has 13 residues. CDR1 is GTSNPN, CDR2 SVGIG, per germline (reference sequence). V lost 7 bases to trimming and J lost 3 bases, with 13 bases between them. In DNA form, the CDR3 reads TGTGCCTATCTTTCAGCGCACTACAATGAGCAGTTCTTC. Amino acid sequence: CAYLSAHYNEQFF.

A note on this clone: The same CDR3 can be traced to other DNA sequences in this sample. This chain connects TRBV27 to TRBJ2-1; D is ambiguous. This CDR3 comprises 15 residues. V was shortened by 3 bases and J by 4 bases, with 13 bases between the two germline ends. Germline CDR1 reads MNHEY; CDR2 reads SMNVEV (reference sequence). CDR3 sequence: CASSLPGGGYNEQFF. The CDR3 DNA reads TGTGCCAGCAGTTTGCCAGGCGGTGGGTACAATGAGCAGTTCTTC.

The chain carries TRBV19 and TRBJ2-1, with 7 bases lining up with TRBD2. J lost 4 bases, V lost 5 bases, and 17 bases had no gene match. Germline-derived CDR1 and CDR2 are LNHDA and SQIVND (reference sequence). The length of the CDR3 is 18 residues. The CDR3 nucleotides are TGTGCCAGTAGTGCCCGGGGGGACCGGCGGTCGTCGTACAATGAGCAGTTCTTC. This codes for CASSARGDRRSSYNEQFF. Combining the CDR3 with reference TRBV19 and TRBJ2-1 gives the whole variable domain DGGITQSPKYLFRKEGQNVTLSCEQNLNHDAMYWYRQDPGQGLRLIYYSQIVNDFQKGDIAEGYSVSREKKESFPLTVTSAQKNPTAFYLCASSARGDRRSSYNEQFFGPGTRLTVL.

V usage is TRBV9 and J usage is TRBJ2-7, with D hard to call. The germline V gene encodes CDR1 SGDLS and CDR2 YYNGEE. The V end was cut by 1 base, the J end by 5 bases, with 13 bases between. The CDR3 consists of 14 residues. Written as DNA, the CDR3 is TGTGCCAGCAGCGTACAGCCTGGGTTTGACGAGCAGTACTTC. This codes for CASSVQPGFDEQYF.